This TCR beta chain comes out of a study of T cells after yellow fever vaccination (dated 2019 in TCRdb). Regarding the complete study: The SMART-Seq v4 Ultra Low Input RNA kit was used to prepare libraries from fractions with low cell numbers. Blood was drawn at multiple timepoints before and after primary and secondary immunization, with bulk PBMC replicates and cell subsets isolated. To follow T-cell clones before and after primary and booster YFV17D yellow fever vaccination, bulk TCR alpha and beta repertoires were sequenced over time. Two healthy male donors, one aged 18 to 30 and one aged 30 to 40 years, made up the cohort. What the study reported, not specific to this receptor: Only two donors were included in the study, so the extent to which the findings can be generalized is limited. The secondary T-cell response was weaker than the primary response but faster, peaking on day 5 instead of day 15. A small share of clonotypes occurred in both CD4 and CD8 compartments, likely arising from convergent recombination. Most clones expanded after primary vaccination were re-detected after the booster (around 96% of CD4 and around 86% of CD8), suggesting broad memory maintenance. Computational filtering was needed because FACS-sorted repertoires could contain abundant contaminating clonotypes from the bulk population.

TCR cDNA was synthesized by 5'RACE template switching, which introduced a universal primer site and unique molecular identifiers. Priming of cDNA synthesis was performed from both the TCR alpha and TCR beta constant segments. Library amplification used two PCR steps, and the second PCR step added sample barcodes and sequencing adapters. Sequencing of the libraries was done on either Illumina HiSeq 2500 (2x100 bp) or NovaSeq (2x150 bp). As for the authors' bioinformatics: Demultiplexing of reads and collapsing into UMI consensus sequences were performed with MIGEC, and V(D)J alignment was carried out with MiXCR. Using edgeR on replicate PBMC samples, clonotypes were called vaccine-responding if FDR was below 0.01 and the log2 fold change was above 5 up to day 15. Bulk clonotypes were assigned CD4 or CD8 identity according to which sequenced CD4 or CD8 repertoire held them at higher abundance. TCRdb trimmed the raw reads at Q25, called clones with MiXCR and kept productive beta chains. Each entry is one CDR3 protein sequence, shown with its most common DNA and genes. The V and J calls follow TCRdb's processing rather than the paper's. The sample has hundreds of thousands of distinct CDR3 sequences on record, approximately 12% of them singletons. In total, the top ten clones hold roughly 13% of the sample.

In light of the paper, this sample's treatment or condition label describes: live attenuated yellow fever vaccine strain. At each blood-draw timepoint, two biological replicates of bulk PBMCs were collected. PBMCs were isolated from peripheral blood using a standard Ficoll-Paque protocol. TriZol was used to extract RNA from bulk PBMCs, from CD4 and CD8 fractions, and from dextramer-positive and dextramer-negative fractions. This clonotype has more than one count but fewer than ten. Its antigen is not yet known. It has no much larger one-base neighbor in the sample; base qualities were not kept. For CDR1 and CDR2, the germline V gene (reference sequence) lists LNHNV and YYDKDF. V is pared back by 1 base and J by 3 bases, with 15 bases lying between the germline termini. Its CDR3 holds 16 amino acids, cysteine through phenylalanine. The kept DNA is CDR3 alone, 48 bases in frame from the first base.

The V gene is TRBV15 and the J gene is TRBJ1-1, and possibly TRBD1, on 5 matching bases. Sequences were derived from PBMCs, sampled on the day of the yellow fever booster vaccination. The sequence was obtained from a man aged 25-40 years who received the YFV17D yellow fever vaccine. The DNA sequence is as follows: TGTGCCACCAGCAGAGCCTCCCGGCTGGGGCACACTGAAGCTTTCTTT. Translated, this gives CATSRASRLGHTEAFF.